The following is a T cell receptor (beta chain) sequence with its context. The length of the CDR3 is 15 residues. Germline CDR1 is LGHNA and CDR2 is YSLEER. This record comes from a study of monozygotic twins with inflammatory bowel disease. One entry per CDR3 protein, without DNA, is what TCRdb gives after re-calling the 5' RACE reads. Its table records around 220,000 distinct CDR3 sequences. The receptor was derived from a human donor with ulcerative colitis or Crohn's disease, or a healthy co-twin of an affected twin (not recorded which). V and J are TRBV4-3 and TRBJ1-3. Sequencing used blood. The CDR3 reads CASSQVRGAGNTIYF.